Sequencing of this T cell receptor (beta chain) was carried out in a study of cytomegalovirus exposure and HLA in healthy donors. Notes on the study in general: A prior analysis recorded that most TCR beta V segments were productive about 87% or about 30% of the time. Indistinguishable V segments, including TRBV6-2 and TRBV6-3, were excluded.

About this clone itself: Its target is unknown.

The donors (healthy individuals) were bone marrow donors. Primers included in the PCR were 60 Vbeta and 13 Jbeta primers. Profiling relied on immunoSEQ multiplex PCR, and the TCRdb table lists in-frame clones only, not all of them. The data show 200,000 to 300,000 clones, about 83% seen once. Germline V CDR1 and CDR2: LNHNV, YYDKDF (reference sequence). With V trimmed by 6 bases and J by 4 bases, 10 bases remained unmatched. The CDR3 length is 15 residues. The sequence came from a woman aged 40-49 years in good health and CMV-seropositive. Sequences were obtained from PBMCs. This chain joins TRBV15 and TRBJ2-7, with 9 bases identical to TRBD1. As DNA, the CDR3 is TGTGCCACCAGGATCGCCCGGGACAGGGAATACGAGCAGTACTTC. This gives the protein CATRIARDREYEQYF. Full variable domain (outside the CDR3, taken from reference TRBV15 and TRBJ2-7): DAMVIQNPRYQVTQFGKPVTLSCSQTLNHNVMYWYQQKSSQAPKLLFHYYDKDFNNEADTPDNFQSRRPNTSFCFLDIRSPGLGDTAMYLCATRIARDREYEQYFGPGTRLTVT.